This entry describes one T cell receptor (beta chain). With 5 bases removed from V and 4 bases from J, the gap between germline ends came to 18 bases. CDR1 and CDR2 (germline): MNHEY, SMNVEV (reference sequence). CDR3 length equals 16 residues. Authors' methods: Estimates of nucleated cell counts were drawn from the amplification of reference gene primers. Libraries were prepared by immunoSEQ multiplex PCR; TCRdb keeps only in-frame clonotypes and omits some of them. V, J and clone size are those of that table, while D and trimming were read from the DNA. The table includes 450,000 or so clones, over 85% detected once. The record originates from a study of blood T cell repertoires in COVID-19. Study background: Sites in the United States, Italy and Spain provided acute and convalescent COVID-19 samples.

In Seattle, patients joined the study during active infection and were tracked longitudinally. The chain recombines TRBV27 with TRBJ2-1, with a possible D match to TRBD2 (6 bases). What was sequenced was peripheral blood. This receptor was identified in a man younger than 35 with COVID-19, enrolled during active disease. The CDR3 region is CASSPPGRSPYNEQFF. The DNA for the CDR3 is TGTGCCAGCAGTCCCCCGGGGAGGTCACCTTACAATGAGCAGTTCTTC.